This T cell receptor (beta chain) was documented in a study of T cell changes during pregnancy in multiple sclerosis. This table comes from immunoSEQ multiplex PCR, and its TCRdb copy is limited to in-frame clones, with some not included. This table holds under 80,000 clones, 85% to 95% found once. The clonotype was recovered from a female donor with multiple sclerosis, enrolled in a pregnancy study. The source material was peripheral blood, sampled before pregnancy.

As DNA, the CDR3 is TGTGCCAGCAGTTGGAGAGCGGATGGCTACACCTTC. Its protein product is CASSWRADGYTF. V and J are TRBV6-6 and TRBJ1-2, with D hard to call. The CDR3 length is 12 residues. V was cut by 4 bases and J by 6 bases, with 9 bases left in between. Germline CDR1 and CDR2: MNHNY and SVGAGI (reference sequence).